The source of this TCR beta chain is a study of blood T cell repertoires in COVID-19. Background on the study: The analysed material was cDNA or gDNA that came from T cells, B-cell-depleted T cells, or PBMCs.

The protocol was immunoSEQ multiplex PCR, while the TCRdb copy is restricted to in-frame clones and leaves out a portion. The sample holds some 300,000 clones, 70% to 90% seen once. The count of this clone is one. This study enrolled people aged 18 to 89 from 24 US geographic areas. V trimming: 4 bases; J trimming: 0 bases; junction bases outside the gene matches: 9. CDR1 is SGHRS and CDR2 is YFSETQ in the germline V gene. The CDR3 has 16 residues. The chain carries TRBV5-1 and TRBJ2-7, with TRBD2 matching over 8 bases. The sequence came from a man aged 25 to 40 who had recovered from COVID-19. Material for sequencing was PBMCs or T cells enriched from blood (not recorded which). For the CDR3, the DNA is TGCGCCAGCAGCGTGGCGACTAGCGTATCCTCCTACGAGCAGTACTTC. Its translation is CASSVATSVSSYEQYF.